The clone carrying this T cell receptor beta chain came up many times. Its antigen is unknown. This sample is drawn from a study of human T cells and chemical hapten exposure. As for the study in general: Patch tests delivered 0.01% DPC to the upper back and were evaluated at 6 days.

Findings and limits, study-wide: With DPC sensitization, TCRs exceeding 1 in 1000 frequency showed no change.

In the source study's methods: A per-sample median of 95,638 TCRs was observed, with counts ranging from about 20,000 to 750,000. One entry per CDR3 protein results from TCRdb running MiXCR on the RACE reads. For this entry, the V and J calls and clone size follow TCRdb and not the study's own pipeline. The table has 370,000 or so distinct CDR3 sequences, approximately 5.1% seen once. Time point noted: patch test 1, 2 weeks after DPC sensitization. This sample's treatment: therapeutic diphenylcyclopropenone sensitization with weekly scalp DPC. The template was total RNA from unfractionated whole blood. CDR3 length: 18 residues. The germline V gene encodes CDR1 MDHEN and CDR2 SYDVKM. V lost 1 base, J lost 3 bases, and 10 bases stayed unmatched.

The chain uses TRBV28 and TRBJ2-3; 10 bases fit TRBD1. The source material was whole blood, sampled in connection with sensitization to the hapten diphenylcyclopropenone (DPC). The TCR was taken from a woman between 45 and 65 years old with alopecia areata. Some clones in this sample may be carry-over from other donors' samples. The CDR3 nucleotides read TGTGCCAGCAGTTTATCCGGGACAGGGGATACCGGGACAGATACGCAGTATTTT. It yields the protein CASSLSGTGDTGTDTQYF.